Below are 24 T cell receptor beta chains sequenced from a single sample in a study of T cells in Graves' hyperthyroidism and ophthalmopathy. Using RNA transcripts as the source, TCR beta CDR3 regions were amplified. When the TCR CDR3 underwent first-round RT-PCR, the HTBI primer set was used. From the multiplex PCR reads, TCRdb called clonotypes with MiXCR, one entry per CDR3 protein. This sample has over 650,000 distinct CDR3 sequences, with about a sixth found just once. What was sequenced was blood. Receptor source: a young man with Graves' hyperthyroidism.

The chain recombines TRBV2 with TRBJ1-5; maybe TRBD1 (5 bases). The CDR3 is 15 amino acids. V lost 3 bases and J lost 6, with 15 bases in between. Germline CDR1 and CDR2: SNHLY and FYNNEI. CDR3 sequence: CASSDAGGRGQPQHF. The CDR3 DNA reads TGTGCCAGCAGTGATGCCGGGGGAAGGGGTCAGCCCCAGCATTTT. The variable domain in full, completed from reference TRBV2 and TRBJ1-5, reads EPEVTQTPSHQVTQMGQEVILRCVPISNHLYFYWYRQILGQKVEFLVSFYNNEISEKSEIFDDQFSVERPDGSNFTLKIRSTKLEDSAMYFCASSDAGGRGQPQHFGDGTRLSIL.

The chain employs TRBV10-3 and TRBJ1-5, with 9 bases aligning to TRBD1. The CDR3 spans 17 residues. Germline-derived CDR1 and CDR2 are ENHRY and SYGVKD. Trimming removed 2 bases from V and 7 bases from J; junction bases left unmatched: 12. In DNA form, the CDR3 reads TGTGCCATCAGTGAGACTATTTCCGGACAGGGGAAGCAGCCCCAGCATTTT. Translation: CAISETISGQGKQPQHF.

This chain uses TRBV13 with TRBJ2-3; 12 nucleotides match TRBD2. V dropped 5 bases and J dropped 7; count of bases not matched to a gene: 7. The CDR3 has 15 amino acids. CDR1 and CDR2 from the germline V gene are PRHDT and FYEKMQ (reference sequence). CDR3 bases: TGTGCCAGCAGCCCGACTAGCGGGAGACAGAATACGCAGTATTTT. Protein sequence: CASSPTSGRQNTQYF.

This clonotype appeared many times. V and J are TRBV2 and TRBJ2-1; 7 nucleotides match TRBD2. Germline V gene lookup returns CDR1 SNHLY and CDR2 FYNNEI. CDR3 length equals 15 residues. Losses at the gene ends were 7 bases for V and 4 bases for J; bases not matched to a gene: 10. Written as DNA, the CDR3 is TGTGCCAGCACCGTCGGACTAGGGACGTACAATGAGCAGTTCTTC. Protein product: CASTVGLGTYNEQFF.

The chain uses TRBV20-1 and TRBJ2-5; D possibly corresponds to TRBD1 (6 bases). The CDR3 totals 15 residues. V lost 5 bases and J lost 1, with 17 bases in between. CDR1 is DFQATT and CDR2 is SNEGSKA in the germline V gene (reference sequence). As DNA, the CDR3 is TGCAGTGCTCACAACCCACAGGGAGCCCAAGAGACCCAGTACTTC. This encodes CSAHNPQGAQETQYF.

In this sample, this clonotype turned up many times. The chain couples TRBV28 to TRBJ2-1; 9 bases are shared with TRBD2. The CDR3 spans 14 residues. The germline CDR1 and CDR2 sequences are MDHEN and SYDVKM. V trimming: 10 bases; J trimming: 7 bases; junction bases outside the gene matches: 11. CDR3 region: CAIEPGLAGNEQFF. The CDR3 DNA sequence: TGTGCCATCGAGCCGGGACTAGCCGGGAATGAGCAGTTCTTC.

Only a few counts were recorded for this clonotype. V usage is TRBV18 and J usage is TRBJ2-7, with 8 positions matching TRBD2. Germline-derived CDR1 and CDR2 are KGHSH and LQKENI. V was pared by 3 bases and J by 0 bases, with 7 bases of the junction left unmatched. The CDR3 spans 16 residues. The CDR3 DNA is TGTGCCAGCTCACCCCGGGGTAGCGGGGTCTCCTACGAGCAGTACTTC. Translation: CASSPRGSGVSYEQYF.

The chain has TRBV20-1 and TRBJ2-1, with 7 positions matching TRBD2. Germline V lookup: CDR1 DFQATT, CDR2 SNEGSKA (reference sequence). The ends lost 0 bases at V and 4 bases at J; junction bases unmatched: 12. CDR3 length: 17 residues. The CDR3 bases are TGCAGTGCTAGAGATAACGATGTAGCGGGCTTATACAATGAGCAGTTCTTC. Translating gives CSARDNDVAGLYNEQFF.

This clonotype was detected ten times or more. The chain joins TRBV18 to TRBJ2-7; the D is unclear. The length of the CDR3 is 13 residues. Trimming cost V 1 base and J 5 bases, with 9 bases left between them. The germline V gene encodes CDR1 KGHSH and CDR2 LQKENI. CDR3 sequence reads: CASSPQYADEQYF. The CDR3 nucleotides read TGTGCCAGCTCACCACAGTACGCAGACGAGCAGTACTTC.

This chain uses TRBV9 with TRBJ1-2; tentatively, D is TRBD1 (6 bases). There are 16 residues in the CDR3. V was pared by 2 bases and J by 0 bases, with 14 bases between. Germline V gene data show CDR1 as SGDLS and CDR2 as YYNGEE. CDR3 bases: TGTGCCAGCAGCGTTGGGGGCTACCCATCTAACTATGGCTACACCTTC. Its protein product is CASSVGGYPSNYGYTF.

This clonotype has a handful of counts. The J gene is TRBJ2-5, the V gene TRBV20-1; no reliable D call. Trimming stripped 6 bases from V and 7 bases from J, with 12 bases between. The CDR3 consists of 11 residues. Germline assignment: CDR1 DFQATT and CDR2 SNEGSKA (reference sequence). In DNA, the CDR3 is TGCAGTGCCCTCGTTGTACGGACCCAGTACTTC. Protein: CSALVVRTQYF.

In its sample, this clonotype was seen a few times. J is TRBJ2-7 and V is TRBV9; possibly TRBD2 for D (6 bases). Trimming shortened V by 0 bases and J by 0 bases, and 10 bases separated the two germline ends. The CDR3 spans 15 residues. Germline V gene lookup returns CDR1 SGDLS and CDR2 YYNGEE. In nucleotides, the CDR3 is TGTGCCAGCAGCGTAGGGTCGACTAGCTCCTACGAGCAGTACTTC. Its protein is CASSVGSTSSYEQYF.

The chain combines TRBV29-1 with TRBJ2-5; D call uncertain. Germline V lookup: CDR1 SQVTM, CDR2 ANQGSEA. V lost 0 bases and J 7 bases, leaving 21 bases between the germline ends. The CDR3 consists of 16 residues. The CDR3 DNA is TGCAGCGTTGAAGATGTCCGACGAAGTGCGAAGGGGACCCAGTACTTC. Translation gives CSVEDVRRSAKGTQYF. Full variable domain (rest looked up from reference TRBV29-1 and TRBJ2-5): SAVISQKPSRDICQRGTSLTIQCQVDSQVTMMFWYRQQPGQSLTLIATANQGSEATYESGFVIDKFPISRPNLTFSTLTVSNMSPEDSSIYLCSVEDVRRSAKGTQYFGPGTRLLVL.

The V call is TRBV3-1, the J call TRBJ1-6; 10 bases match TRBD1. The CDR3 runs to 14 residues. Germline-derived CDR1 and CDR2 are LGHDT and YNNKEL (reference sequence). Unmatched junction bases numbered 4, after V lost 8 bases and J lost 6 bases. The CDR3: CASADRGLNSPLHF. DNA for the CDR3: TGTGCCAGCGCCGACAGGGGGCTTAATTCACCCCTCCACTTT.

This clonotype was seen ten or more times. The V call is TRBV2, the J call TRBJ1-1; no clear D gene. Per the germline V gene, CDR1 is SNHLY and CDR2 is FYNNEI. V lost 7 bases and J 1 base, leaving 10 bases between the germline ends. The CDR3 covers 13 residues. CDR3 bases: TGTGCCAGCATTGCTCTCAAGAACACTGAAGCTTTCTTT. Translation gives CASIALKNTEAFF.

Only a few counts were recorded for this clonotype. The V call is TRBV7-8, the J call TRBJ2-4; D is perhaps TRBD1 or TRBD2 (5 bases each). Between the trimmed V and J ends, which lost 1 base and 0 bases, there was a span of 10 bases. The CDR3 consists of 16 residues. The germline CDR1 and CDR2 sequences are SGHVS and FQNEAQ. The CDR3, as DNA: TGTGCCAGCAGCTTAGGGGACGTCCTAGCCAAAAACATTCAGTACTTC. Protein product: CASSLGDVLAKNIQYF.

The chain joins TRBV19 to TRBJ2-4; 9 bases line up with TRBD1. Unmatched junction bases numbered 8, after V lost 5 bases and J lost 0 bases. CDR1 is LNHDA and CDR2 is SQIVND in the germline V gene (reference sequence). The CDR3 consists of 17 residues. As DNA, the CDR3 is TGTGCCAGTAGTCCCGGGACAGGGAACACAGCCAAAAACATTCAGTACTTC. Protein: CASSPGTGNTAKNIQYF.

This clonotype has a handful of counts. This rearrangement joins TRBV12-3 or TRBV12-4 to TRBJ2-5; a weak D match, TRBD1 (6 bases). V was shortened by 5 bases and J by 4 bases, with 17 bases between the two germline ends. The CDR3 has 15 residues. The CDR3 region is CASSRVGQYRETQYF. For the CDR3, the DNA is TGTGCCAGCAGTAGAGTAGGACAGTACCGAGAGACCCAGTACTTC.

This clonotype was picked up many times. The chain employs TRBV2 and TRBJ1-1, with D unclear. Trimming took 6 bases from V and 1 from J, leaving 12 bases between them. Germline CDR1 SNHLY, CDR2 FYNNEI. This CDR3 has 14 residues. The CDR3 nucleotides read TGTGCCAGCAGCCCTAGGGTGACGAACACTGAAGCTTTCTTT. This sequence encodes CASSPRVTNTEAFF.

This clonotype was recorded a few times. The chain links TRBV29-1 to TRBJ2-7, with a weak D call TRBD2 (6 bases). The CDR3 has 13 residues. CDR1 is SQVTM and CDR2 is ANQGSEA in the germline V gene. V lost 4 bases to trimming and J lost 7 bases, with 17 bases between them. The DNA of the CDR3 is TGCAGCGTTGGGAGGGCCATTGATAGGGAGCAGTACTTC. Translated: CSVGRAIDREQYF.

This chain connects TRBV14 to TRBJ2-5; TRBD1 aligns across 9 bases. J lost 5 bases, V lost 4 bases, and 11 bases had no gene match. Germline values: CDR1 SGHDN, CDR2 FVKESK. This CDR3 is built from 16 residues. The CDR3 DNA is TGTGCCAGCAGCCCCCAGCGACAGGGGGTTTTGGAGACCCAGTACTTC. Encoded protein: CASSPQRQGVLETQYF. The full variable domain, its missing parts supplied by reference TRBV14 and TRBJ2-5, is EAGVTQFPSHSVIEKGQTVTLRCDPISGHDNLYWYRRVMGKEIKFLLHFVKESKQDESGMPNNRFLAERTGGTYSTLKVQPAELEDSGVYFCASSPQRQGVLETQYFGPGTRLLVL.

Comments on this clonotype: A junction end diverges from the germline sequence, so it may reflect a read error. V and J are TRBV2 and TRBJ2-5; tentatively, D is TRBD1 or TRBD2 (5 bases each). Germline lookup yields CDR1 SNHLY and CDR2 FYNNEI. This CDR3 comprises 10 residues. Here the CDR3 reads CATRPGTGDF. The CDR3 nucleotides read TGTGCCACCCGCCCCGGGACCGGCGACTTC.

This clonotype occurred many times. The V and J genes are TRBV18 and TRBJ2-7; tentatively, D is TRBD2 (7 bases). Trimming left V 2 bases short and J 2 bases short, with 19 bases between. The CDR3 consists of 17 residues. Germline V gene lookup returns CDR1 KGHSH and CDR2 LQKENI. The CDR3 loop reads CASSPIVSGGAAYEQYF. The CDR3 region has the DNA TGTGCCAGCTCACCAATAGTAAGTGGGGGGGCCGCCTACGAGCAGTACTTC.

The table lists this clonotype with many counts. V and J are TRBV7-2 and TRBJ2-7; 8 positions match TRBD2. The CDR3 runs 16 residues. Germline CDR1 reads SGHTA; CDR2 reads FQGNSA. Trimming cost V 1 base and J 3 bases; bases outside gene matches: 8. The CDR3 loop reads CASSLDSGALLYEQYF. The CDR3 region has the DNA TGTGCCAGCAGCTTAGATAGCGGGGCGCTCCTCTACGAGCAGTACTTC.